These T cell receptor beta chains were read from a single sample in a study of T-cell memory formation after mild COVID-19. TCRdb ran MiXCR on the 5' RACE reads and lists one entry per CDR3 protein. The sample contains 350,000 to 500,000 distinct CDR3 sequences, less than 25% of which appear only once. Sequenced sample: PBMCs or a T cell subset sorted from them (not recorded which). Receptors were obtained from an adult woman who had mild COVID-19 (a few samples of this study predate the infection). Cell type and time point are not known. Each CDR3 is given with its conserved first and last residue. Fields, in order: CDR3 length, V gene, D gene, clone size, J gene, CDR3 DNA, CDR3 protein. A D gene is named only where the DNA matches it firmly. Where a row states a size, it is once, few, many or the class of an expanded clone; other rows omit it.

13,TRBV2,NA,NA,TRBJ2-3,TGTGCCAGCAATGGCGGGAGCACAGATACGCAGTATTTT,CASNGGSTDTQYF
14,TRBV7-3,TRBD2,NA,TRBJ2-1,TGTGCCAGCAGCCGATTAGCGGGACCCAATGAGCAGTTCTTC,CASSRLAGPNEQFF
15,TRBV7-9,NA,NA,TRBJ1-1,TGTGCCAGCAGCTTCGTCCCGGGACCTCGCACTGAAGCTTTCTTT,CASSFVPGPRTEAFF
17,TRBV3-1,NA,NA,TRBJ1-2,TGTGCCAGCAGCTTCCTACCTTATGGGAGCCATATCTATGGCTACACCTTC,CASSFLPYGSHIYGYTF
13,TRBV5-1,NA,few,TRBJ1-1,TGCGCCAGCAGATACGGGACTCTAGATGAAGCTTTCTTT,CASRYGTLDEAFF
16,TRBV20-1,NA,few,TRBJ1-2,TGCAGTGCTAGAGATCCCGCCAGGGACTTAATCTATGGCTACACCTTC,CSARDPARDLIYGYTF
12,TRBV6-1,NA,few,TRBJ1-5,TGTGCCAGCAGTCGCAGTAATCAGCCCCAGCATTTT,CASSRSNQPQHF
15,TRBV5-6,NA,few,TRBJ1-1,TGTGCCAGCAGCTTGGTGCAGAGAGTGAACACTGAAGCTTTCTTT,CASSLVQRVNTEAFF
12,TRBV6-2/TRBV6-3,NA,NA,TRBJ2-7,TGTGCCAGCAGACCCCCAGCCGGGAATCAGTACTTC,CASRPPAGNQYF
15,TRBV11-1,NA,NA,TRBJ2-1,TGTGCCAGCAGCCCAGACAGGCCTTCCTACAATGAGCAGTTCTTC,CASSPDRPSYNEQFF
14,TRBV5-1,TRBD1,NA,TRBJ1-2,TGCGCCAGCAGCTTGGAGGGACAGCGTGATGGCTACACCTTC,CASSLEGQRDGYTF
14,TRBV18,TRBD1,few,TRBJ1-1,TGTGCCAGCTCCCCGAGTGGACAGGGCAGTGAAGCTTTCTTT,CASSPSGQGSEAFF
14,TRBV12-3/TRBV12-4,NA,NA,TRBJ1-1,TGTGCCAGCAGTTCGGACCTTGGGGGCACTGAAGCTTTCTTT,CASSSDLGGTEAFF
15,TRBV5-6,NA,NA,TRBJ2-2,TGTGCCAGCACCCGGTGGCAGGCGAACACCGGGGAGCTGTTTTTT,CASTRWQANTGELFF
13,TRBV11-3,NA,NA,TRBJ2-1,TGTGCCAGCAGCTTCGTTGAGACAACTGAGCAGTTCTTC,CASSFVETTEQFF
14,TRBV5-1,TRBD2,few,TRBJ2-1,TGCGCCAGCAGCTCCCTAGCGGGGAACAATGAGCAGTTCTTC,CASSSLAGNNEQFF
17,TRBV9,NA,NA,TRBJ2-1,TGTGCCAGCAGCGTACAACAGAGGGTTAGTCCCTACAATGAGCAGTTCTTC,CASSVQQRVSPYNEQFF
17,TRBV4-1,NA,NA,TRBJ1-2,TGCGCCAGCAGCTCTTCCGAAGGGAGTCCCTCTATCTATGGCTACACCTTC,CASSSSEGSPSIYGYTF
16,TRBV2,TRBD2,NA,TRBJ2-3,TGTGCCAGCAGGGATAGCGGGAGGGCCATCACAGATACGCAGTATTTT,CASRDSGRAITDTQYF
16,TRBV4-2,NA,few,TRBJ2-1,TGTGCCAGCAGCCAAGGTGGAACGCTAGCCTTCAATGAGCAGTTCTTC,CASSQGGTLAFNEQFF
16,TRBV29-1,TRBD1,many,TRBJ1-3,TGCAGCGTTGTTCTCGGGACAGCAGTGTCCGGAAACACCATATATTTT,CSVVLGTAVSGNTIYF
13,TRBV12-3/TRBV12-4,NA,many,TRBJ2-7,TGTGCCAGCAGTTTAGGGGAAAATGACGAGCAGTACTTC,CASSLGENDEQYF
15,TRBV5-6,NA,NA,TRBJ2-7,TGTGCCAGCAGCTCTCGACAGGAAAGCCCCTACGAGCAGTACTTC,CASSSRQESPYEQYF
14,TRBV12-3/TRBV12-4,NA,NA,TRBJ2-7,TGTGCCAGCAGTTTAGCTGGACATAGCTACGAGCAGTACTTC,CASSLAGHSYEQYF
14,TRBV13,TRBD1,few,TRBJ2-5,TGTGCCAGCAGCTCCGGGACAGAGCAAGAGACCCAGTACTTC,CASSSGTEQETQYF
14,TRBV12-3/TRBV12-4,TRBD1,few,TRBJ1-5,TGTGCCAGCAGCCGGACAGGTCCAAGGCAGCCCCAGCATTTT,CASSRTGPRQPQHF
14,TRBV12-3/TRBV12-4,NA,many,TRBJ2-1,TGTGCCAGCAGGAGAGGGGGATCCTACAATGAGCAGTTCTTC,CASRRGGSYNEQFF
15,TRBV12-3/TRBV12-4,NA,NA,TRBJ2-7,TGTGCCAGCAGTTTTACAGGGAGGGGTCCCTACGAGCAGTACTTC,CASSFTGRGPYEQYF
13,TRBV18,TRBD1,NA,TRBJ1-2,TGTGCCAGCTCACCTAGAGGACAGGGGGATTACACCTTC,CASSPRGQGDYTF
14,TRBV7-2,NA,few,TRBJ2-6,TGTGCCAGCAGCTCAGACTCTGGGGCCAACGTCCTGACTTTC,CASSSDSGANVLTF
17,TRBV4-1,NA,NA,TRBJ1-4,TGCGCCAGCAGCCAAGGCCCCCCGGGGGCGGTTAATGAAAAACTGTTTTTT,CASSQGPPGAVNEKLFF
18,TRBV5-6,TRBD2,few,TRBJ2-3,TGTGCCAGCAGCAGAAAATCTAGCGGGGGGTTTAGCACAGATACGCAGTATTTT,CASSRKSSGGFSTDTQYF
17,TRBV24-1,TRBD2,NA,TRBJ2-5,TGTGCCACCAGTGACCTCGTCGGGAGGGGTTTTGGGGAGACCCAGTACTTC,CATSDLVGRGFGETQYF
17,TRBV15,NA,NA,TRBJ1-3,TGTGCCACCAGCAGTCCAGCAGGGGCCGACTCTGGAAACACCATATATTTT,CATSSPAGADSGNTIYF
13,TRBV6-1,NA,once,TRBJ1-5,TGTGCCAGCAGTCCTTCTCGGAATCAGCCCCAGCATTTT,CASSPSRNQPQHF
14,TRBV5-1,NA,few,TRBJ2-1,TGCGCCAGCAGCTTTGAGGGGAACCACAATGAGCAGTTCTTC,CASSFEGNHNEQFF
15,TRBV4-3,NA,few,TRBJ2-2,TGCGCCAGCAGCCCCTATAAAGTGGGCACCGGGGAGCTGTTTTTT,CASSPYKVGTGELFF
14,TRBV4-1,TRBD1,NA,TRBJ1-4,TGCGCCAGCAGCCAGGGCACAGGGGAAGAAAAACTGTTTTTT,CASSQGTGEEKLFF
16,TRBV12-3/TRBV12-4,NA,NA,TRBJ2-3,TGTGCCAGCAGTCCCCCCCGGGGAGTGTATACAGATACGCAGTATTTT,CASSPPRGVYTDTQYF
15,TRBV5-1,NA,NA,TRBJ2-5,TGCGCCAGCAGCTTGGATCCGGGGTCAAGGGAGACCCAGTACTTC,CASSLDPGSRETQYF
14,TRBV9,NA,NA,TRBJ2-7,TGTGCCAGCAGCATTACGACGGATACCTACGAGCAGTACTTC,CASSITTDTYEQYF
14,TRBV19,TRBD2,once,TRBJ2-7,TGTGCCAGTAGTATCCCCGGAGCGGGGAGTGGGCAGTACTTC,CASSIPGAGSGQYF
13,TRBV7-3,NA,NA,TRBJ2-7,TGTGCCAGCAGCCTGGACTTGAACTACGAGCAGTACTTC,CASSLDLNYEQYF
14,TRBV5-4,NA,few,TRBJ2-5,TGTGCCAGCAGCGCCACAGGTTACCAAGAGACCCAGTACTTC,CASSATGYQETQYF
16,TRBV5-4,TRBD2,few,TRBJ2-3,TGTGCCAGCAGCTTCCAGCGGGGTTCTAGCACAGATACGCAGTATTTT,CASSFQRGSSTDTQYF
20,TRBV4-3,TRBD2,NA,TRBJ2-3,TGCGCCAGCAGCCCGAGGACTAGCGGGTTCCCCCTATCTAGCACAGATACGCAGTATTTT,CASSPRTSGFPLSSTDTQYF
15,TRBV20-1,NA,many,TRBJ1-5,TGCAGTGCTAGAGAGGGCAACCAAGGCAATCAGCCCCAGCATTTT,CSAREGNQGNQPQHF
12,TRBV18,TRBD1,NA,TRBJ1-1,TGTGCCAGCTTAAGCCGGGACAGTGAAGCTTTCTTT,CASLSRDSEAFF
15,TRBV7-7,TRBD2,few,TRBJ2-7,TGTGCTAGCAGCCCCGCCTCTAGCGGATCCTACGAGCAGTACTTC,CASSPASSGSYEQYF
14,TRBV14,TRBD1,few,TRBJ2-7,TGTGCCAGCAGCCAAGGACAGGGGACGTACGAGCAGTACTTC,CASSQGQGTYEQYF
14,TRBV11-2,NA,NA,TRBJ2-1,TGTGCCAGCAGCAGCGGAGGGGGGAACTATGAGCAGTTCTTC,CASSSGGGNYEQFF
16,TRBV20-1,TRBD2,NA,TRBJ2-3,TGCAGTGCTCCCATCGCGGGACTAGCGGTCACAGATACGCAGTATTTT,CSAPIAGLAVTDTQYF
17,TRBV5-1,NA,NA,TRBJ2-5,TGCGCCAGCAGCTTGGGTTCCCACCTACGGGGGATAGAGACCCAGTACTTC,CASSLGSHLRGIETQYF
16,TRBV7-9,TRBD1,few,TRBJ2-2,TGTGCCAGCAGCTTCTCAGGGGGCGCCGCCACCGGGGAGCTGTTTTTT,CASSFSGGAATGELFF
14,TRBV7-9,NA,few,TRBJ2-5,TGTGCCAGCAGCCCTGCCAGGGAACAAGAGACCCAGTACTTC,CASSPAREQETQYF
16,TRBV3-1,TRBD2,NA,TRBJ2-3,TGTGCCAGCAGCCACCACGCTAGCGGGAGCACAGATACGCAGTATTTT,CASSHHASGSTDTQYF
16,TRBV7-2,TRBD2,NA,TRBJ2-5,TGTGCCAGCAGCACCCGACTAGCCGCCATAGGAGAGACCCAGTACTTC,CASSTRLAAIGETQYF
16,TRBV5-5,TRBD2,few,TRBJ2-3,TGTGCCAGCAGCCCCGGACTAGCGGGAGCCACAGATACGCAGTATTTT,CASSPGLAGATDTQYF
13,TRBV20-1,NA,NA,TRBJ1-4,TGCAGTGCTAGAATTGCAACTAATGAAAAACTGTTTTTT,CSARIATNEKLFF
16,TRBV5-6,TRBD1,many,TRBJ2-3,TGTGCCAGCAGCTTGTACGAAGGACAGGGACGGAATACGCAGTATTTT,CASSLYEGQGRNTQYF